The clone carrying this TCR beta chain was seen a few times. The sample belongs to a study of response to subunit inactivated influenza vaccine. TCRdb reprocessed the RT-PCR reads via MiXCR and lists one record per CDR3 protein. The table has hundreds of thousands of distinct CDR3 sequences, roughly 10% seen once. Trimming removed 1 base from V and 4 bases from J, with 11 bases in between. This CDR3 has 16 residues. The sample also formed part of further work on T cells expressing NK-cell markers. From that second work: With UMIs, 5'RACE template switching was used to make TCR beta cDNA. Repertoires of TCR beta were obtained from T cells sorted as CD3+CD56+NKG2C+, CD3+CD56+NKG2C- and CD3+CD56-NKG2C+. Seven donors tested HCMV-seropositive and one tested seronegative among the eight sequenced. The contribution of dominant NKG2C+ clonotypes to CD8+ T cells in a handful of donors was 1.0-7.0%. Several of the donors also had these clonotypes leading their CD3+CD56-NKG2C+ fraction.

This material consisted of PBMCs from blood, taken on the day of vaccination. This chain joins TRBV12-3 or TRBV12-4 and TRBJ1-6; TRBD1 is a possible D gene (6 bases). This sequence originates from a middle-aged man who received an inactivated influenza vaccine. CDR3 DNA: TGTGCCAGCAGTTTAGGGGACACCCTGTATAATTCACCCCTCCACTTT. It translates to CASSLGDTLYNSPLHF.